This paragraph reports one T cell receptor beta chain. This entry is derived from a study of T cells expressing NK-cell markers. Germline V lookup: CDR1 SGDLS, CDR2 YYNGEE. The CDR3 runs to 15 residues. Following a re-call of the 5' RACE reads, TCRdb has one entry per CDR3 protein and lacks DNA. This table holds hundreds of thousands of distinct CDR3 sequences. The source of this sequence is a woman between 18 and 70 years old in good health. Sequencing used blood T cells: a sorted CD56 or NKG2C T cell subset, CD4+ or CD8+ T cells, or bulk PBMC T cells (not recorded which). V gene TRBV9 combines with J gene TRBJ2-7; the D call of TRBD2 rests on TCRdb alone, since no DNA is present to check it. This CDR3 reads CASSVGLSGRYEQYF.